This passage covers 11 T cell receptor beta chains from one sample sequenced in a study of identical twins. Each CDR3 protein gets one entry after TCRdb re-called the 5' RACE reads with MiXCR. This repertoire shows hundreds of thousands of distinct CDR3 sequences, 7.1% found once; its top ten account for over 1.5%. These data were also filed under a second study, of yellow fever vaccine responses in identical twins.

The sequencing input was PBMCs. Source of these receptors: a woman aged 18-29 years in good health.

CDR3 nucleotides: TGTGCCAGCAGCAAAAACACACTCCGGGACAGGTACTACGAGCAGTACTTC. It codes for CASSKNTLRDRYYEQYF. The chain recombines TRBV21-1 with TRBJ2-7; the table's D call TRBD1 went unverified against the DNA. TRBV21-1 is listed as a pseudogene. The CDR3 has 17 amino acids.

This clonotype was observed at least ten times. The chain recombines TRBV20-1 with TRBJ1-1, with a weak D call TRBD1 (5 bases). This CDR3 is built from 13 residues. CDR1 and CDR2 (germline): DFQATT, SNEGSKA (reference sequence). Trimming took 8 bases from V and 1 from J, leaving 14 bases between them. CDR3 amino acids: CSPRWGTNTEAFF. The CDR3 bases are TGCAGTCCCCGGTGGGGGACGAACACTGAAGCTTTCTTT.

This clonotype came up a few times. The chain has TRBV7-2 and TRBJ1-6; D is unresolved. The CDR3 covers 13 residues. Between the trimmed V and J ends, which lost 4 bases and 15 bases, there was a span of 16 bases. Germline CDR1 SGHTA, CDR2 FQGNSA. For the CDR3, the DNA is TGTGCCAGCAGCTCCTCACCCTATCTGGTCCTCCACTTT. Residues: CASSSSPYLVLHF.

The chain uses TRBV6-1 and TRBJ2-7; D not resolved. V lost 8 bases to trimming and J lost 0 bases, with 8 bases between them. Germline V gene data show CDR1 as MNHNS and CDR2 as SASEGT. This CDR3 comprises 12 residues. The CDR3 loop reads CASRSYSYEQYV. CDR3 DNA sequence: TGTGCCAGCCGATCCTACTCCTACGAGCAGTACGTC.

V is TRBV12-3 or TRBV12-4 and J is TRBJ1-2, with 10 nucleotides matching TRBD1. This CDR3 is built from 14 residues. V shed 6 bases and J 4 bases; nucleotides not matched to a gene: 5. The CDR3 DNA follows: TGTGCCAGCAGGGGGACAGGGGATGGCTATGGCTACACCTTC. Protein sequence: CASRGTGDGYGYTF.

This clonotype was observed at least ten times. The genes are TRBV5-1 and TRBJ1-1; D may be TRBD1 (6 bases). V dropped 2 bases and J dropped 4 bases, with 12 bases sitting between them. Germline V gene lookup returns CDR1 SGHRS and CDR2 YFSETQ. CDR3 length: 14 amino acids. CDR3 sequence reads: CASSFQGPSTEAFF. The CDR3 coding sequence is TGCGCCAGCAGCTTCCAGGGGCCGAGCACTGAAGCTTTCTTT. Variable domain in full (rest from reference TRBV5-1 and TRBJ1-1): KAGVTQTPRYLIKTRGQQVTLSCSPISGHRSVSWYQQTPGQGLQFLFEYFSETQRNKGNFPGRFSGRQFSNSRSEMNVSTLELGDSALYLCASSFQGPSTEAFFGQGTRLTVV.

This clonotype occurred a few times. This chain links TRBV7-2 with TRBJ2-1; 8 bases fit TRBD2. This CDR3 is built from 13 residues. Germline trimming cut 4 bases from V and 8 bases from J; bases unmatched to any gene: 4. Germline CDR1 SGHTA, CDR2 FQGNSA. The CDR3 protein is CASSWGLGDEQFF. CDR3 sequence (DNA): TGTGCCAGCAGCTGGGGACTAGGGGATGAGCAGTTCTTC.

This clonotype was recorded a few times. This chain links TRBV12-3 or TRBV12-4 with TRBJ2-5; D possibly corresponds to TRBD2 (6 bases). This CDR3 contains 16 residues. Trimming took off 5 bases at V and 2 bases at J, with 18 bases between the two ends. The CDR3 sequence is CASSPGGGGAQETQYF. The CDR3 coding sequence is TGTGCCAGCAGTCCTGGTGGGGGAGGAGCTCAAGAGACCCAGTACTTC.

This chain uses TRBV10-3 with TRBJ1-2; D not resolved. The CDR3 sequence is 14 residues long. The V end was cut by 2 bases, the J end by 0 bases, with 7 bases between. CDR1 and CDR2 (germline): ENHRY, SYGVKD. The CDR3 region is CAISEGAANYGYTF. The CDR3 region has the DNA TGTGCCATCAGTGAGGGTGCTGCTAACTATGGCTACACCTTC.

This clonotype was counted at least ten times. The chain employs TRBV7-9 and TRBJ1-1, with TRBD1 identical over 7 bases. Trimming removed 5 bases from V and 4 bases from J; junction bases left unmatched: 4. The CDR3 totals 13 residues. Per germline, CDR1 SEHNR and CDR2 FQNEAQ (reference sequence). CDR3 region: CASSTTGTTEAFF. In DNA, the CDR3 is TGTGCCAGCAGCACGACAGGGACCACTGAAGCTTTCTTT.

This chain links TRBV7-2 with TRBJ2-7, with D perhaps matching TRBD1 or TRBD2 (6 bases each). Trimming shortened V by 1 base and J by 6 bases, and 16 bases separated the two germline ends. This CDR3 contains 15 residues. The V gene's germline CDR1 is SGHTA and CDR2 FQGNSA. The CDR3: CASSLVGGPRVEQYV. The CDR3, as DNA: TGTGCCAGCAGCTTAGTGGGGGGCCCCAGAGTCGAGCAGTACGTC.